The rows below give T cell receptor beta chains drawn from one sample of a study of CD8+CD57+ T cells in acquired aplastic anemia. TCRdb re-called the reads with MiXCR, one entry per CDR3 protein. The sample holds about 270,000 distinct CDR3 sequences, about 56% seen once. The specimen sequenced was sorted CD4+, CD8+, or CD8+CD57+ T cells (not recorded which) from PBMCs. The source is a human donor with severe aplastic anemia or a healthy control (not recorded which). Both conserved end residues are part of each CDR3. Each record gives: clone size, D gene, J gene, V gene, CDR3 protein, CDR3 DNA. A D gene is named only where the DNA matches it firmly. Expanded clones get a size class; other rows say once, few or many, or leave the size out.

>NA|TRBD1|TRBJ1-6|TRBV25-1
CARAGQFDSPLHF
TGTGCTAGAGCGGGACAGTTTGATTCACCCCTCCACTTT
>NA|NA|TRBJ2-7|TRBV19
CARHSGYSYEQYF
TGTGCCCGACACTCGGGGTACTCCTACGAGCAGTACTTC
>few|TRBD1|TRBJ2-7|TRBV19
CASSMSQGLNEQYF
TGTGCCAGTAGTATGTCACAGGGGTTGAACGAGCAGTACTTC
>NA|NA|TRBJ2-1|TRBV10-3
CAISDSQGGNEQFF
TGTGCCATCAGTGATAGTCAGGGTGGCAATGAGCAGTTCTTC
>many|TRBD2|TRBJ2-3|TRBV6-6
CASSFWGGGTDTQYF
TGTGCCAGCAGTTTTTGGGGGGGGGGCACAGATACGCAGTATTTT
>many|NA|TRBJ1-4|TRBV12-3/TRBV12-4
CASSPVTGGNEKLFF
TGTGCCAGCAGTCCCGTGACAGGAGGTAATGAAAAACTGTTTTTT
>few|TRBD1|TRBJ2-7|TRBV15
CATSRGSDRVGEQYF
TGTGCCACCAGCAGAGGATCCGACAGGGTGGGCGAGCAGTACTTC
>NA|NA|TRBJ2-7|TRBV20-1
CSAREHTSYEQYF
TGCAGTGCTAGAGAGCACACCTCCTACGAGCAGTACTTC
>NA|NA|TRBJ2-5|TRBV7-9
CASSLAGGGGETQYF
TGTGCCAGCAGCTTAGCAGGGGGTGGGGGAGAGACCCAGTACTTC
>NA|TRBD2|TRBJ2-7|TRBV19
CATPRGGDYEQYF
TGTGCCACGCCTCGGGGGGGGGACTACGAGCAGTACTTC
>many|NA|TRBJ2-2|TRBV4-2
CASSQKGGGELFF
TGTGCCAGCAGCCAGAAAGGCGGCGGGGAGCTGTTTTTT
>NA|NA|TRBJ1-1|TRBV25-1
CASNRNTEAFF
TGTGCCAGTAACAGGAACACTGAAGCTTTCTTT
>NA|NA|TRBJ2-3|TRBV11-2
CASSLDKGADTQYF
TGTGCCAGCAGCTTAGACAAGGGCGCAGATACGCAGTATTTT
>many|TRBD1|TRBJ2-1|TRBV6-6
CASRTWRGTGSHDEQFF
TGTGCCAGCAGAACCTGGCGGGGGACAGGGTCCCACGATGAGCAGTTCTTC
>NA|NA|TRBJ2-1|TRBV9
CASSVATTGGSLNEQFF
TGTGCCAGCAGCGTAGCTACGACCGGGGGCAGTCTTAATGAGCAGTTCTTC
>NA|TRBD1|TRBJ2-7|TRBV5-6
CASSRAGGRYEQYF
TGTGCCAGCAGCCGAGCAGGGGGCCGGTACGAGCAGTACTTC
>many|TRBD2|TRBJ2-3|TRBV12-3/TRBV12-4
CASSLGGLAGTPRETDTQYF
TGTGCCAGCAGTTTGGGGGGTCTAGCGGGGACCCCCCGGGAGACAGATACGCAGTATTTT
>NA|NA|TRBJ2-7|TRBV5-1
CASSLGSGEEEQYF
TGCGCCAGCAGCTTGGGGTCAGGGGAGGAAGAGCAGTACTTC
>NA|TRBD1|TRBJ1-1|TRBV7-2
CASRNRDSLTFAEAFF
TGTGCCAGTCGGAACCGGGACAGCCTGACTTTCGCTGAAGCTTTCTTT
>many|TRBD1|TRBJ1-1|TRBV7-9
CASSLGHSWDSRSITEAFF
TGTGCCAGCAGCTTAGGACACAGTTGGGACAGCCGTTCGATAACTGAAGCTTTCTTT
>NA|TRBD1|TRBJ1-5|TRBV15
CATSREIRTGLMSNQPQHF
TGTGCCACCAGCAGAGAGATCAGGACAGGTTTAATGTCGAATCAGCCCCAGCATTTT
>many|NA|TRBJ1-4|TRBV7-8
CASSTTAGKLFF
TGTGCCAGCAGCACGACAGCGGGAAAACTGTTTTTT
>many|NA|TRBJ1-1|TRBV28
CASSLWAENTEAFF
TGTGCCAGCAGTTTATGGGCGGAAAACACTGAAGCTTTCTTT
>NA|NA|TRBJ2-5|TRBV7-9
CASSQGGGQETQYF
TGTGCCAGCAGCCAAGGGGGGGGACAAGAGACCCAGTACTTC
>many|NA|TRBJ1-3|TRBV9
CASSVALAGNTIYF
TGTGCCAGCAGCGTAGCCCTCGCAGGAAACACCATATATTTT
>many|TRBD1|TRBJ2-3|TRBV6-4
CASSDRGQRTDTQYF
TGTGCCAGCAGTGACAGGGGACAGCGAACAGATACGCAGTATTTT
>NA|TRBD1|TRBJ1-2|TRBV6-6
CASSSTGGLNYGYTF
TGTGCCAGCAGTTCTACAGGGGGCCTTAACTATGGCTACACCTTC
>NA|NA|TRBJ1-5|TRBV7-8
CASSEGKLSNQPQHF
TGTGCCAGCAGCGAGGGCAAACTTAGCAATCAGCCCCAGCATTTT
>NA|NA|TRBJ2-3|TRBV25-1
CASILGGTDTQYF
TGTGCCAGCATCCTTGGGGGCACAGATACGCAGTATTTT
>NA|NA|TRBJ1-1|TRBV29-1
CSVEGGRATDNTEAFF
TGCAGCGTTGAAGGCGGGCGGGCGACAGACAACACTGAAGCTTTCTTT
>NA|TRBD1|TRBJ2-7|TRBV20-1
CSASRTGTDYEQYF
TGCAGTGCTAGCAGGACAGGCACCGATTACGAGCAGTACTTC
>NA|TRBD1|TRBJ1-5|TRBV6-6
CASSGTGPPQHF
TGTGCCAGCAGCGGGACAGGTCCGCCCCAGCATTTT
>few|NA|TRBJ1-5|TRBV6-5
CASSYGGDGQPQHF
TGTGCCAGCAGTTACGGGGGGGATGGTCAGCCCCAGCATTTT
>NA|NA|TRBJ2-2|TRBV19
CASSQLTGFTGELFF
TGTGCCAGTAGTCAATTAACAGGGTTCACCGGGGAGCTGTTTTTT
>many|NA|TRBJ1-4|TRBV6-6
CASSYSSEKLFF
TGTGCCAGCAGTTACTCTTCCGAAAAACTGTTTTTT
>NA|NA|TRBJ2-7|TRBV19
CASSIDSVSYEQYF
TGTGCCAGTAGTATTGACAGTGTATCCTACGAGCAGTACTTC
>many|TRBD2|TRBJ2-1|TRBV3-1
CASSQASGVYNEQFF
TGTGCCAGCAGCCAGGCTAGCGGGGTATACAATGAGCAGTTCTTC
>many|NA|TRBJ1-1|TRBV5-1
CASSPPGTEAFF
TGCGCCAGCAGCCCCCCGGGCACTGAAGCTTTCTTT
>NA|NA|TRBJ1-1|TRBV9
CASSVAIGVGDTEAFF
TGTGCCAGCAGCGTGGCGATCGGGGTAGGGGACACTGAAGCTTTCTTT
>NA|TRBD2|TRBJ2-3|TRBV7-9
CASSSREANTDTQYF
TGTGCCAGCAGCTCTCGGGAGGCCAACACAGATACGCAGTATTTT
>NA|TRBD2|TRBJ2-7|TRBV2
CASSEGAGGSYEQYF
TGTGCCAGCAGTGAAGGGGCGGGGGGCTCCTACGAGCAGTACTTC
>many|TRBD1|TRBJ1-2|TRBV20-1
CSASPGQGQANYGYTF
TGCAGTGCTAGTCCGGGACAGGGGCAGGCTAACTATGGCTACACCTTC
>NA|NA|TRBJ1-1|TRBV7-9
CASSFPADTEAFF
TGTGCCAGCAGCTTCCCCGCAGACACTGAAGCTTTCTTT
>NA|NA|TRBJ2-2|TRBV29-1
CSVAWPNGELFF
TGCAGCGTTGCGTGGCCAAACGGGGAGCTGTTTTTT
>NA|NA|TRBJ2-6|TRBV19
CASSIDYRRSSGANVLTF
TGTGCCAGTAGTATAGATTATAGGAGGAGCTCTGGGGCCAACGTCCTGACTTTC